The TCR beta chain described here comes from a study of blood T cell repertoires in COVID-19. Study at large: The analysed material was cDNA or gDNA that came from T cells, B-cell-depleted T cells, or PBMCs.

Original processing notes: Amplified reference gene primers provided the basis for estimating nucleated cell counts. The assay was immunoSEQ multiplex PCR, and TCRdb's table has in-frame clones only and misses some. The DNA gave D and trimming, while V, J and clone size come from that table. The data show 200,000 to 250,000 clones, over 60% seen once. The sequenced material came from peripheral blood. The sequence derives from a woman in her seventies with acute or convalescent COVID-19.

CDR3 protein: CATSGRTPSTDTQYF. The CDR3 DNA follows: TGTGCCACCAGTGGGAGGACTCCTAGCACAGATACGCAGTATTTT. The chain links TRBV24-1 to TRBJ2-3, with D perhaps matching TRBD2 (5 bases). The CDR3 covers 15 residues. Germline-derived CDR1 and CDR2 are KGHDR and SFDVKD. V was clipped by 5 bases and J by 0 bases, with 11 bases between them.